What follows are 15 T cell receptor beta chains derived from one specimen sequenced in a study of cytomegalovirus exposure and HLA in healthy donors. The PCR ran on 60 Vbeta and 13 Jbeta primers. The method was immunoSEQ multiplex PCR; TCRdb's version includes in-frame clones alone and lacks a portion of them. Of roughly 200,000 clones in the sample, roughly 78% are singletons; the top ten hold about 0.63%. The sequenced sample consisted of PBMCs. The receptors shown here come from a boy aged 5-17 years in good health and CMV-seronegative.

This chain joins TRBV15 and TRBJ2-7, with 7 bases lining up with TRBD2. V lost 1 base, J lost 9 bases, and 3 bases stayed unmatched. The CDR3 is 12 amino acids. The germline CDR1 and CDR2 sequences are LNHNV and YYDKDF (reference sequence). In DNA form, the CDR3 reads TGTGCCACCAGCAGAGGGTCGGGAGGGCAGTACTTC. It yields the protein CATSRGSGGQYF.

CDR3 DNA: TGTGCCAGCAGCTTGGACAGGCTCTCCTACGAGCAGTACTTC. Encoded protein: CASSLDRLSYEQYF. The chain carries TRBV13 and TRBJ2-7, with TRBD1 matching 7 bases. The CDR3 contains 14 residues. Germline CDR1 and CDR2: PRHDT and FYEKMQ (reference sequence). Trimming cost V 3 bases and J 0 bases; bases outside gene matches: 2.

Note on this clone: The germline gene is not matched at one end of the junction; a read error may be the cause. The chain recombines TRBV5-6 with TRBJ1-1; possibly TRBD1 for D (5 bases). Germline-derived CDR1 and CDR2 are SGHDT and YYEEEE. This CDR3 has 15 amino acids. As DNA, the CDR3 is TGTGCCAGCGGCTTGGAAGGGGCAGGGAACACTGAAGCTTTCTTT. Protein: CASGLEGAGNTEAFF.

This clone was observed a handful of times. At one end the junction does not follow the germline gene, possibly because of a read error. The genes are TRBV5-4 and TRBJ1-1; possibly TRBD1 for D (5 bases). The CDR3 runs to 14 residues. Germline V lookup: CDR1 SGHNT, CDR2 YYREEE (reference sequence). CDR3 DNA: TGTGCCAGCAGTTTGGACATCCTGCGGACTGAAGCTTTCTTT. Translation: CASSLDILRTEAFF.

Here the CDR3 reads CASSLPGQGDTEAFF. The CDR3 region has the DNA TGCGCCAGCAGCTTGCCGGGACAGGGAGACACTGAAGCTTTCTTT. The chain combines TRBV5-1 with TRBJ1-1; 9 positions match TRBD1. This CDR3 is built from 15 residues. CDR1 and CDR2 from the germline V gene are SGHRS and YFSETQ. Trimming at V came to 1 base and at J to 3 bases, leaving 4 bases not matched to a gene. The full variable domain, in which reference TRBV5-1 and TRBJ1-1 provide the parts outside the CDR3, is KAGVTQTPRYLIKTRGQQVTLSCSPISGHRSVSWYQQTPGQGLQFLFEYFSETQRNKGNFPGRFSGRQFSNSRSEMNVSTLELGDSALYLCASSLPGQGDTEAFFGQGTRLTVV.

This rearrangement joins TRBV7-9 to TRBJ2-5, with D possibly being TRBD2 (5 bases). V lost 5 bases to trimming and J lost 4 bases, with 14 bases between them. This CDR3 has 14 amino acids. The germline CDR1 and CDR2 sequences are SEHNR and FQNEAQ (reference sequence). The CDR3 DNA reads as TGTGCCAGCAGCCACCCCGGGATAGGAGAGACCCAGTACTTC. It encodes CASSHPGIGETQYF.

This clone was seen more than once but under ten times. This chain uses TRBV25-1 with TRBJ1-1; D is uncertain. Germline V lookup: CDR1 MGHDK, CDR2 SYGVNS. The CDR3 is made up of 14 amino acids. Trimming left V 2 bases short and J 1 base short, with 8 bases between. CDR3 region: CASSEGSSNTEAFF. In DNA, the CDR3 is TGTGCCAGCAGTGAAGGCAGTTCGAACACTGAAGCTTTCTTT.

The V call is TRBV9, the J call TRBJ1-2, with D maybe TRBD1 (6 bases). Per the germline V gene, CDR1 is SGDLS and CDR2 is YYNGEE. V gave up 0 bases and J gave up 7 bases, with 16 bases separating them. This CDR3 spans 15 amino acids. For the CDR3, the DNA is TGTGCCAGCAGCGTAGACGGGCAGGGGACGTTTGGCTACACCTTC. This gives the protein CASSVDGQGTFGYTF.

The rearrangement joins TRBV5-1 to TRBJ2-1, with 8 nucleotides matching TRBD1. This CDR3 contains 14 residues. V gave up 0 bases and J gave up 8 bases; unmatched junction bases: 4. The germline V gene encodes CDR1 SGHRS and CDR2 YFSETQ. DNA for the CDR3: TGCGCCAGCAGCTTGGCAGGACAGGGACATGAGCAGTTCTTC. It codes for CASSLAGQGHEQFF.

The CDR3 region has the DNA TGTGCCAGCAGCTTAGCTTCCGACAGGGCCACCCAAGAGACCCAGTACTTC. It is translated as CASSLASDRATQETQYF. This chain joins TRBV11-2 and TRBJ2-5, with 7 bases aligning to TRBD1. With 1 base clipped from V and 1 base from J, the junction kept 9 bases outside the gene matches. Germline lookup yields CDR1 SGHAT and CDR2 FQNNGV. The CDR3 contains 17 residues.

The gene calls are TRBV9 and TRBJ1-1, with a tentative D call TRBD1 (5 bases). This CDR3 comprises 13 residues. Germline loops: CDR1 SGDLS, CDR2 YYNGEE. V lost 0 bases, J lost 7 bases, and 10 bases lay in between. The CDR3 coding sequence is TGTGCCAGCAGCGTAGAGGGGAGGGGTGAAGCTTTCTTT. Residues: CASSVEGRGEAFF. The variable domain in full, completed from reference TRBV9 and TRBJ1-1, reads DSGVTQTPKHLITATGQRVTLRCSPRSGDLSVYWYQQSLDQGLQFLIQYYNGEERAKGNILERFSAQQFPDLHSELNLSSLELGDSALYFCASSVEGRGEAFFGQGTRLTVV.

CDR3 sequence reads: CASSVGGERGYTF. The CDR3 DNA reads TGTGCCAGCAGCGTAGGGGGGGAGCGGGGCTACACCTTC. The rearrangement joins TRBV9 to TRBJ1-2, with D possibly TRBD1 on 5 matching bases. CDR1 is SGDLS and CDR2 is YYNGEE in the germline V gene. Deletions cut 0 bases from V and 8 bases from J, with 11 bases between. CDR3 length: 13 residues.

The chain combines TRBV7-9 with TRBJ2-4; D is uncertain. The CDR3 runs to 16 residues. Per germline, CDR1 SEHNR and CDR2 FQNEAQ (reference sequence). Trimming stripped 1 base from V and 1 base from J, with 11 bases between. The CDR3, as DNA: TGTGCCAGCAGCTTAGAAACTACATTTGCCAAAAACATTCAGTACTTC. Translation gives CASSLETTFAKNIQYF.

This clone was picked up one time. J is TRBJ2-1 and V is TRBV29-1; TRBD2 matches 8 bases. CDR3 size: 14 residues. The J segment lost 5 bases and the V segment lost 7 bases, leaving 10 bases of the junction unmatched. Germline V gene sequence: CDR1 SQVTM, CDR2 ANQGSEA. As DNA, the CDR3 is TGCAGCGCCTACAGTCTCGGGGGGGACAATGAGCAGTTCTTC. Its translation is CSAYSLGGDNEQFF.

The chain employs TRBV18 and TRBJ2-5; 13 bases are a match to TRBD2. With V trimmed by 5 bases and J by 4 bases, 4 bases remained unmatched. The CDR3 has 15 residues. CDR1 and CDR2 from the germline V gene are KGHSH and LQKENI. CDR3 DNA sequence: TGTGCCAGCTCAACGCGGACTAGCGGGAGAGAGACCCAGTACTTC. Translated: CASSTRTSGRETQYF.